Presented here are 3 T cell receptor beta chains from one specimen sequenced in a study of blood T cell repertoires in COVID-19. The table came from immunoSEQ multiplex PCR; TCRdb's copy has only in-frame clones and leaves some out. The sample comprises roughly 41,000 clones, about 85% of which are singletons, and more than 1.5% rests with the top ten. The sample comprised peripheral blood. These receptors were taken from a man in his 60s with COVID-19, enrolled during active disease.

The chain couples TRBV14 to TRBJ1-6, with D unclear. CDR1 and CDR2 from the germline V gene are SGHDN and FVKESK. V was shortened by 0 bases and J by 7 bases, with 7 bases between the two germline ends. This CDR3 is 14 amino acids long. The CDR3 DNA is TGTGCCAGCAGCCAAGAAGCCCGAAATTCACCCCTCCACTTT. Protein product: CASSQEARNSPLHF. Full variable domain (remainder filled in from reference TRBV14 and TRBJ1-6): EAGVTQFPSHSVIEKGQTVTLRCDPISGHDNLYWYRRVMGKEIKFLLHFVKESKQDESGMPNNRFLAERTGGTYSTLKVQPAELEDSGVYFCASSQEARNSPLHFGNGTRLTVT.

The chain links TRBV5-6 to TRBJ2-3; 7 bases agree with TRBD1. The CDR3 is made up of 15 amino acids. CDR1 is SGHDT, CDR2 YYEEEE, per germline. Germline trimming cut 0 bases from V and 1 base from J; bases unmatched to any gene: 2. The CDR3 sequence: CASSLGDSRTDTQYF. The CDR3 DNA follows: TGTGCCAGCAGCTTGGGGGACAGCCGCACAGATACGCAGTATTTT. Full variable domain (outside the CDR3, taken from reference TRBV5-6 and TRBJ2-3): DAGVTQSPTHLIKTRGQQVTLRCSPKSGHDTVSWYQQALGQGPQFIFQYYEEEERQRGNFPDRFSGHQFPNYSSELNVNALLLGDSALYLCASSLGDSRTDTQYFGPGTRLTVL.

The rearrangement joins TRBV28 to TRBJ2-7; D remains unclear. CDR3 size: 15 residues. Looked up from germline, CDR1 is MDHEN and CDR2 is SYDVKM. Trimming shortened V by 5 bases and J by 6 bases, and 20 bases separated the two germline ends. CDR3: CASSPKTRLWSEQYF. The CDR3, as DNA: TGTGCCAGCAGTCCTAAGACGAGGTTGTGGTCCGAGCAGTACTTC. The complete variable domain, with remaining parts taken from reference TRBV28 and TRBJ2-7, reads DVKVTQSSRYLVKRTGEKVFLECVQDMDHENMFWYRQDPGLGLRLIYFSYDVKMKEKGDIPEGYSVSREKKERFSLILESASTNQTSMYLCASSPKTRLWSEQYFGPGTRLTVT.